This T cell receptor beta chain stems from a study of T cell responses to AZD1222 COVID-19 vaccine. Study-level points and caveats: White British ancestry dominated among donors, who included more females, and clonal diversity was possibly underestimated.

Here immunoSEQ multiplex PCR was the method, and the copy in TCRdb shows in-frame clones only, minus some. Of about 120,000 clones listed, 88% were seen once; the top ten hold 18%. Regarding this clone: Its antigen is still unknown.

Germline CDR1 and CDR2: SEHNR and FQNEAQ (reference sequence). The CDR3 covers 12 residues. V was clipped by 5 bases and J by 5 bases, with 9 bases between them. The TCR sequence derives from an adult in good health. The sequences come from peripheral blood, collected on day 0 of MenACWY control vaccination. The chain uses TRBV7-9 and TRBJ1-1, with D unclear. The CDR3, as DNA: TGTGCCAGCAGCCAATACGGGACTGAAGCTTTCTTT. Translated: CASSQYGTEAFF.